These 3 T cell receptor beta chains were sequenced from one sample in a study of cytomegalovirus exposure and HLA in healthy donors. With 60 Vbeta and 13 Jbeta primers, the PCR was carried out. Method: immunoSEQ multiplex PCR; TCRdb's copy keeps in-frame clones and lacks some. This table has 80,000 to 130,000 clones, over 60% appearing once. What was sequenced was PBMCs. The receptors were sampled from a female donor in good health and CMV-seropositive.

This sequence joins TRBV19 and TRBJ1-2, with a tentative D call TRBD1 (6 bases). The CDR3 spans 13 residues. V was cut by 4 bases and J by 4 bases, with 10 bases left in between. Germline V gene lookup returns CDR1 LNHDA and CDR2 SQIVND (reference sequence). CDR3 sequence (DNA): TGTGCCAGTAGTACAGGGGTACCCTATGGCTACACCTTC. It codes for CASSTGVPYGYTF.

The chain links TRBV11-2 to TRBJ2-1, with D uncertain. Per germline, CDR1 SGHAT and CDR2 FQNNGV. V was clipped by 5 bases and J by 0 bases, with 5 bases between them. The CDR3 sequence is 13 residues long. CDR3 sequence (DNA): TGTGCCAGCAGCCCGAGCTCCTACAATGAGCAGTTCTTC. Translated, it gives CASSPSSYNEQFF.

With respect to this clone: A read error may account for a junction end that differs from germline. V usage is TRBV7-9 and J usage is TRBJ2-7; 11 nucleotides align to TRBD1. CDR1 and CDR2 (germline): SEHNR, FQNEAQ (reference sequence). This CDR3 is built from 14 residues. The CDR3 DNA reads as TGTTCCAGCAGCTTAGTCGGACAGGGGGCCGAGCAGTACTTC. It encodes CSSSLVGQGAEQYF.